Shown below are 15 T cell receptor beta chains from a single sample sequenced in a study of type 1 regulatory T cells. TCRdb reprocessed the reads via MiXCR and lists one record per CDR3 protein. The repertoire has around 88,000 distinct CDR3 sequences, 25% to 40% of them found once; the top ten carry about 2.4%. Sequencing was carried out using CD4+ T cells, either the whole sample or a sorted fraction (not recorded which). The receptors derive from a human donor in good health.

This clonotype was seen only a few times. CDR3 nucleotide sequence: TGTGCCAGCTCCCGGGGTCCCGGGACAGAAGGAGAGCAGTTCTTC. Its protein is CASSRGPGTEGEQFF. The chain is built from TRBV18 and TRBJ2-1; 7 nucleotides line up with TRBD1. This CDR3 has 15 residues. With 6 bases clipped from V and 10 bases from J, the junction kept 15 bases outside the gene matches. CDR1 is KGHSH and CDR2 is LQKENI in the germline V gene.

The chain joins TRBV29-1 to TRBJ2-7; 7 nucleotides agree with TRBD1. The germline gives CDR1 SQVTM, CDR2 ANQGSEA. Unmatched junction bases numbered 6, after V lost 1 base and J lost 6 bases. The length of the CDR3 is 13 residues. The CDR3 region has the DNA TGCAGCGTTGAAGGAGGACAGGTCCGCGAGCAGTACTTC. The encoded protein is CSVEGGQVREQYF.

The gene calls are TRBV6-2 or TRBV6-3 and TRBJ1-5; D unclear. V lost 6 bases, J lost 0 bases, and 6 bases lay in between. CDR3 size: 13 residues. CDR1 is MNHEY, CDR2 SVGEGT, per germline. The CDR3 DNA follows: TGTGCCAGCAGAACCAATAGCAATCAGCCCCAGCATTTT. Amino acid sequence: CASRTNSNQPQHF.

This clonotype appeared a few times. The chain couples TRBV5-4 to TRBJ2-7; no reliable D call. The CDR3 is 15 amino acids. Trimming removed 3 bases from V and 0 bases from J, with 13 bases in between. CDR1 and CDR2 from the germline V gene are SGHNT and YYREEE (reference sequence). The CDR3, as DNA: TGTGCCAGCAGCTATGGAGCAGGTAGCTCCTACGAGCAGTACTTC. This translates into CASSYGAGSSYEQYF. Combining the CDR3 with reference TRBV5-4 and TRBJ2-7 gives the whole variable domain ETGVTQSPTHLIKTRGQQVTLRCSSQSGHNTVSWYQQALGQGPQFIFQYYREEENGRGNFPPRFSGLQFPNYSSELNVNALELDDSALYLCASSYGAGSSYEQYFGPGTRLTVT.

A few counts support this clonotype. The CDR3 protein is CSARVSGQGVSGANVLTF. CDR3 bases: TGCAGTGCTAGAGTCTCCGGGCAGGGTGTCAGTGGGGCCAACGTCCTGACTTTC. This chain connects TRBV20-1 to TRBJ2-6, with a tentative D call TRBD1 (5 bases). Deletions cut 1 base from V and 3 bases from J, with 19 bases between. Germline loops: CDR1 DFQATT, CDR2 SNEGSKA (reference sequence). The CDR3 runs 18 residues.

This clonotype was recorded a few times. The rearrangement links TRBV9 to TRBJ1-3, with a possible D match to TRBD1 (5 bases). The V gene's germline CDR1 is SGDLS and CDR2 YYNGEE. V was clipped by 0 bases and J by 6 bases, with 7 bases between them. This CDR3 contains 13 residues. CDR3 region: CASSVGTLNTIYF. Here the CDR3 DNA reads TGTGCCAGCAGCGTAGGGACATTAAACACCATATATTTT.

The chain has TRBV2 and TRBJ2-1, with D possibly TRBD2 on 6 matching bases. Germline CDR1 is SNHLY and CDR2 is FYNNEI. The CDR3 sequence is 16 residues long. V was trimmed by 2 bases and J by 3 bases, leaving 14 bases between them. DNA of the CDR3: TGTGCCAGCAGTGAATTGGGAGCGGGCCTCTACAATGAGCAGTTCTTC. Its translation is CASSELGAGLYNEQFF.

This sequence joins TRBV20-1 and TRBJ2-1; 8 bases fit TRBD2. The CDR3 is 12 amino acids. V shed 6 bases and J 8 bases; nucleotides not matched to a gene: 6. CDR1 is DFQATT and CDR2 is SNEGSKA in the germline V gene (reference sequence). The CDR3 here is CSAERENHEQFF. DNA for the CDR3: TGCAGTGCCGAGCGGGAGAACCATGAGCAGTTCTTC.

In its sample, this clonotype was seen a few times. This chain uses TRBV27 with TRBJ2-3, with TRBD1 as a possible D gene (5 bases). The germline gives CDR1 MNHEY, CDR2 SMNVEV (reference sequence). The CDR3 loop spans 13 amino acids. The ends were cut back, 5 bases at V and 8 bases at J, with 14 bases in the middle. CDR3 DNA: TGTGCCAGCAGTCCGAGTCCAGGGTTTACGCAGTATTTT. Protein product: CASSPSPGFTQYF.

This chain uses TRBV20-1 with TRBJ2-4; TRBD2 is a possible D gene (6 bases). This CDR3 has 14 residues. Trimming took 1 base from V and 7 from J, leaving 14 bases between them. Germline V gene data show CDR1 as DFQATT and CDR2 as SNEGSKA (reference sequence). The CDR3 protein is CSARVPGSGNIQYF. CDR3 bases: TGCAGTGCTAGAGTTCCCGGGAGTGGGAACATTCAGTACTTC.

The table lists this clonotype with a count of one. The DNA of the CDR3 is TGTGCCAGCAGCCGAGGGTTTTTGAAGCAGCCCCAGCATTTT. Protein: CASSRGFLKQPQHF. This chain uses TRBV27 with TRBJ1-5; D is undetermined. The germline V and J ends were trimmed by 6 bases and 7 bases, with 16 bases remaining between them. This CDR3 contains 14 residues. Germline V CDR1 and CDR2: MNHEY, SMNVEV (reference sequence).

The chain's CDR3 is CASSLYGSQPQHF. Here the CDR3 DNA reads TGCGCCAGCAGCTTGTACGGGAGTCAGCCCCAGCATTTT. The chain is built from TRBV5-1 and TRBJ1-5; D not certain. The V and J ends lost 1 base and 6 bases respectively, with 8 bases between them. Per the germline V gene, CDR1 is SGHRS and CDR2 is YFSETQ. The CDR3 runs to 13 residues.

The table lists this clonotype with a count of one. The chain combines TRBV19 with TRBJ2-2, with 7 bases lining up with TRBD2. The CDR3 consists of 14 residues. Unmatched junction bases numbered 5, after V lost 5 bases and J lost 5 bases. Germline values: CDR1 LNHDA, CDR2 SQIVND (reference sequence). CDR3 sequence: CASSVGRRTGELFF. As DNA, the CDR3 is TGTGCCAGTAGTGTCGGGAGGAGAACCGGGGAGCTGTTTTTT.

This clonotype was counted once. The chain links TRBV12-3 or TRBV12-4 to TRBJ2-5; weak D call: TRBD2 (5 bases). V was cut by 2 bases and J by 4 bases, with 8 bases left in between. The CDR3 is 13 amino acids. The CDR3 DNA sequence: TGTGCCAGCAGTTTACAGGCGGGAGAGACCCAGTACTTC. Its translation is CASSLQAGETQYF.

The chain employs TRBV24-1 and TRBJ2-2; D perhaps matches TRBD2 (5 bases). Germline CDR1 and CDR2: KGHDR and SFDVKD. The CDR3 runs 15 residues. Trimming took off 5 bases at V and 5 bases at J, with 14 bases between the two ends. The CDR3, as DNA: TGTGCCACCAGTGCCCCAGAGGGCGTGACCGGGGAGCTGTTTTTT. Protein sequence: CATSAPEGVTGELFF.